This T cell receptor beta chain appears in the sequencing data of a study of blood T cell repertoires in COVID-19. The overall study: Italy, Spain and the United States were the sources of the convalescent and acute COVID-19 samples.

This clone was seen once. The CDR3 totals 15 residues. Germline V lookup: CDR1 MGHRA, CDR2 YSYEKL. The germline V and J ends were trimmed by 0 bases and 3 bases, with 12 bases remaining between them. Sequencing was performed with immunoSEQ multiplex PCR; in TCRdb, only in-frame clones are kept and a portion is missing. The sample contains just under 90,000 clones, about nine tenths of which appear only once. The chain couples TRBV4-1 to TRBJ2-7; a possible D gene is TRBD1 (5 bases). This sequence originates from a man aged 60-69 years with acute or convalescent COVID-19. The sample consisted of peripheral blood. For the CDR3, the DNA is TGCGCCAGCAGCCAAGATCCGGCAGGGAACTACGAGCAGTACTTC. This gives the protein CASSQDPAGNYEQYF.